The 14 T cell receptor beta chains given below trace back to one sample, sequenced in a study of T cells after yellow fever vaccination. TCRdb re-called the 5' RACE reads through MiXCR, storing one row per CDR3 protein. This table holds 340,000 or so distinct CDR3 sequences, 12% found once. The sample here was CD4+ T cells sorted from PBMCs, taken 15 days after the yellow fever booster vaccination. These receptors were obtained from a young man who received the YFV17D yellow fever vaccine.

The rearrangement uses TRBV20-1 and TRBJ2-3, with D possibly called TRBD1 or TRBD2 (5 bases each). CDR1 and CDR2 (germline): DFQATT, SNEGSKA (reference sequence). This CDR3 has 13 amino acids. The V gene lost 4 bases and the J gene lost 1 base, with 9 bases spanning the gap. This CDR3 reads CSAIGTRTDTQYF. The CDR3 DNA reads as TGCAGTGCTATCGGGACCCGCACAGATACGCAGTATTTT.

The CDR3 loop reads CSVEDRYFGANEQFF. The CDR3 DNA reads TGCAGCGTTGAAGATCGATACTTTGGGGCCAATGAGCAGTTCTTC. The chain uses TRBV29-1 and TRBJ2-1; a possible D gene is TRBD1 (5 bases). The CDR3 spans 15 residues. Germline V CDR1 and CDR2: SQVTM, ANQGSEA. Trimming shortened V by 0 bases and J by 6 bases, and 15 bases separated the two germline ends.

This clonotype was counted at least ten times. This sequence joins TRBV5-5 and TRBJ1-6, with TRBD1 matching over 7 bases. V trimming: 4 bases; J trimming: 6 bases; junction bases outside the gene matches: 4. Germline V CDR1 and CDR2: SGHKS, YYEKEE (reference sequence). The CDR3 has 14 amino acids. For the CDR3, the DNA is TGTGCCAGCAGCATACAGGGGTTTAATTCACCCCTCCACTTT. It codes for CASSIQGFNSPLHF.

The table lists this clonotype with a few counts. This sequence joins TRBV7-9 and TRBJ2-7; 10 bases are a match to TRBD2. There are 14 residues in the CDR3. The V segment lost 6 bases and the J segment 8 bases; nucleotides outside the gene matches: 10. The germline CDR1 and CDR2 sequences are SEHNR and FQNEAQ (reference sequence). Written as DNA, the CDR3 is TGTGCCAGCAGATCTAGCGGGGGCCCCCCTAAGCAGTACTTC. It yields the protein CASRSSGGPPKQYF.

This chain connects TRBV7-2 to TRBJ1-5; D is possibly TRBD1 (6 bases). V was trimmed by 3 bases and J by 7 bases, leaving 7 bases between them. CDR1 is SGHTA, CDR2 FQGNSA, per germline. The CDR3 runs 12 residues. As DNA, the CDR3 is TGTGCCAGCAGCTTCAGGGGACAGCCCCAGCATTTT. It codes for CASSFRGQPQHF.

This clonotype was detected a few times. This chain connects TRBV12-3 or TRBV12-4 to TRBJ2-2; 7 bases agree with TRBD2. The CDR3 is 12 residues long. V was pared by 1 base and J by 13 bases, with 3 bases of the junction left unmatched. CDR3 protein: CASSLGQRGLFF. CDR3 nucleotides: TGTGCCAGCAGTTTAGGTCAGCGGGGGCTGTTTTTT.

This rearrangement joins TRBV20-1 to TRBJ2-5; a possible D gene is TRBD2 (5 bases). V was shortened by 3 bases and J by 5 bases, with 13 bases between the two germline ends. This CDR3 contains 13 residues. The germline V gene has CDR1 DFQATT and CDR2 SNEGSKA (reference sequence). The CDR3 bases are TGCAGTGCTAGGGTTTCGGGGTTGGAGACCCAGTACTTC. Encoded protein: CSARVSGLETQYF.

This clonotype came up a few times. This chain connects TRBV5-5 to TRBJ1-5; D is ambiguous. The CDR3 loop spans 14 amino acids. Germline assignment: CDR1 SGHKS and CDR2 YYEKEE (reference sequence). V was shortened by 0 bases and J by 9 bases, with 13 bases between the two germline ends. DNA for the CDR3: TGTGCCAGCAGCTTGGAAAGCTCGGGAGGGCCCCAGCATTTT. Translated: CASSLESSGGPQHF. The full variable domain, in which reference TRBV5-5 and TRBJ1-5 provide the parts outside the CDR3, is DAGVTQSPTHLIKTRGQQVTLRCSPISGHKSVSWYQQVLGQGPQFIFQYYEKEERGRGNFPDRFSARQFPNYSSELNVNALLLGDSALYLCASSLESSGGPQHFGDGTRLSIL.

This clonotype appeared a few times. V is TRBV20-1 and J is TRBJ1-5; D might be TRBD1 (6 bases). Germline V gives CDR1 DFQATT, CDR2 SNEGSKA (reference sequence). This CDR3 spans 12 amino acids. The ends were cut back, 4 bases at V and 5 bases at J, with 9 bases in the middle. CDR3 amino acids: CSATSGDQPQHF. CDR3 in DNA: TGCAGTGCTACCTCAGGGGATCAGCCCCAGCATTTT.

The sample holds a few counts of this clonotype. This rearrangement joins TRBV6-5 to TRBJ1-1; D is uncertain. The CDR3 is 11 amino acids. V lost 2 bases, J lost 6 bases, and 4 bases lay in between. The germline gives CDR1 MNHEY, CDR2 SVGAGI. The CDR3 DNA is TGTGCCAGCAGTTACGAGGCTGAAGCTTTCTTT. Translated, it gives CASSYEAEAFF.

The V and J genes are TRBV5-1 and TRBJ2-3; tentatively, D is TRBD1 or TRBD2 (5 bases each). The V gene's germline CDR1 is SGHRS and CDR2 YFSETQ. V lost 3 bases and J 2 bases, leaving 10 bases between the germline ends. This CDR3 has 14 residues. The CDR3, as DNA: TGCGCCAGCAGCTCGGGGACCAACACAGATACGCAGTATTTT. Translated: CASSSGTNTDTQYF. Full variable domain (missing parts from reference TRBV5-1 and TRBJ2-3): KAGVTQTPRYLIKTRGQQVTLSCSPISGHRSVSWYQQTPGQGLQFLFEYFSETQRNKGNFPGRFSGRQFSNSRSEMNVSTLELGDSALYLCASSSGTNTDTQYFGPGTRLTVL.

This clonotype has only a few counts. The chain is built from TRBV4-3 and TRBJ2-3, with TRBD1 matching over 8 bases. V gave up 1 base and J gave up 4 bases; unmatched junction bases: 4. CDR3 size: 15 residues. Germline CDR1 and CDR2: LGHNA and YSLEER. Here the CDR3 DNA reads TGCGCCAGCAGCCAAGTGGCAGGGGGCGCAGATACGCAGTATTTT. Translating gives CASSQVAGGADTQYF.

As concerns this clonotype: The junction differs from germline at one of its ends, possibly a read error. This chain links TRBV24-1 with TRBJ2-5; 7 bases map to TRBD1. The length of the CDR3 is 16 residues. CDR1 and CDR2 (germline): KGHDR, SFDVKD. CDR3: CASSDSGTAYQETQYF. DNA of the CDR3: TGTGCCTCCAGTGACTCCGGGACAGCGTACCAAGAGACCCAGTACTTC.

This clonotype showed up many times. The chain joins TRBV25-1 to TRBJ2-3; the D gene is possibly TRBD2 (5 bases). The CDR3 sequence is 14 residues long. CDR1 MGHDK and CDR2 SYGVNS come from the germline V gene. Trimming removed 6 bases at V and 5 bases at J, with 15 bases between. The CDR3 nucleotides are TGTGCCAGCAGCAGAACGGGGTCACAAGATACGCAGTATTTT. It codes for CASSRTGSQDTQYF. The whole variable domain, remainder taken from reference TRBV25-1 and TRBJ2-3, is EADIYQTPRYLVIGTGKKITLECSQTMGHDKMYWYQQDPGMELHLIHYSYGVNSTEKGDLSSESTVSRIRTEHFPLTLESARPSHTSQYLCASSRTGSQDTQYFGPGTRLTVL.